The T cell receptor beta chain described here comes from a study of T cell changes during pregnancy in multiple sclerosis. The CDR3 extends over 14 amino acids. Germline CDR1 reads SGHDN; CDR2 reads FVKESK. V gave up 1 base and J gave up 6 bases, with 12 bases separating them. Data came from immunoSEQ multiplex PCR; TCRdb stores just in-frame clones and leaves some out. Of tens of thousands of clones in the sample, approximately 92% were seen once. The material sequenced was peripheral blood, taken in the first trimester of pregnancy. The receptor was derived from a female donor with multiple sclerosis, enrolled in a pregnancy study. The V call is TRBV14, the J call TRBJ1-2, with no clear D. The CDR3 loop reads CASSQVPFPHGYTF. The CDR3 nucleotides are TGTGCCAGCAGCCAAGTCCCGTTCCCTCATGGCTACACCTTC.